This note documents a single T cell receptor (beta chain) sequence. The sample belongs to a study of blood T cell repertoires in COVID-19. The overall study: Some COVID-19 samples were acute and others convalescent; all came from the United States, Italy and Spain. T cells, B-cell-depleted T cells, or PBMCs provided the cDNA or gDNA that served as material.

The Seattle site enrolled patients during active infection and followed them longitudinally. After removal of 8 bases from V and 5 bases from J, the junction contained 6 bases not matched to a gene. The length of the CDR3 is 13 residues. The germline CDR1 and CDR2 sequences are SEHNR and FQNEAQ (reference sequence). Profiling relied on immunoSEQ multiplex PCR, and the TCRdb table lists in-frame clones only, not all of them. The table has roughly 75,000 clones, roughly 85% seen once. The receptor comes from a man in his forties or fifties with COVID-19, enrolled during active disease. The genes are TRBV7-9 and TRBJ2-5; 9 positions match TRBD1. Input material: peripheral blood. CDR3 region: CASGTGRGETQYF. The CDR3 DNA is TGTGCCAGCGGGACAGGGAGAGGCGAGACCCAGTACTTC.